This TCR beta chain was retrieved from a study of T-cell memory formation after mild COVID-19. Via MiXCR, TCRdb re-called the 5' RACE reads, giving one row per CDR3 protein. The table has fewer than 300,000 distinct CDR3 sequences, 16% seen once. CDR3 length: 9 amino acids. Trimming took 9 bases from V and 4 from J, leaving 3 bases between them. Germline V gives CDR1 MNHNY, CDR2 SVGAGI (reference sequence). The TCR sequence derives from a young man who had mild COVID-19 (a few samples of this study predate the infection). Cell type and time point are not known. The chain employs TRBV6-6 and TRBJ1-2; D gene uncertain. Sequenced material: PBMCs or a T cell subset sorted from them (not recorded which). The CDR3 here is CARSYGYTF. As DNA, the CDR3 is TGTGCCAGGTCCTATGGCTACACCTTC.